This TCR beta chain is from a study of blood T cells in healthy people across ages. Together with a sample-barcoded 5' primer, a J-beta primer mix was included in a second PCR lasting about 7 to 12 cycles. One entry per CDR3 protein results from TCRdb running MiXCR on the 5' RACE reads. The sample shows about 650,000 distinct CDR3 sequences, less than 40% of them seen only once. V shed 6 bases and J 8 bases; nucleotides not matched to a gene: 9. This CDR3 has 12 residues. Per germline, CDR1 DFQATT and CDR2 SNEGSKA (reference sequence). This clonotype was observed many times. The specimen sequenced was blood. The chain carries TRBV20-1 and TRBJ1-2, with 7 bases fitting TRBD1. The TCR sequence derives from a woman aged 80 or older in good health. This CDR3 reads CSAPTGSWGYTF. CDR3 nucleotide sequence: TGCAGTGCCCCGACAGGGAGCTGGGGCTACACCTTC.